This entry lists 4 T cell receptor beta chains sequenced from one sample in a study of CD8 T cells in Susac syndrome. When the RNA was reverse transcribed, random hexamers were used with an input of roughly 0.45 to 1 ug. MiXCR, run by TCRdb on the immunoSEQ multiplex PCR reads, gives a single entry per CDR3 protein. The sample has 170,000 or so distinct CDR3 sequences; 90% to 95% are singletons. Sequencing was performed on CD4+ T cells from PBMCs. The receptors come from a human donor with Susac syndrome.

This clonotype was observed once. The genes are TRBV5-1 and TRBJ2-7; 7 bases are a match to TRBD1. CDR1 and CDR2 from the germline V gene are SGHRS and YFSETQ. CDR3 length: 14 residues. V gave up 4 bases and J gave up 3 bases; unmatched junction bases: 7. CDR3 in DNA: TGCGCCAGCAGCAACGCCGACAGGGTCTACGAGCAGTACTTC. Translating it yields CASSNADRVYEQYF. Using reference TRBV5-1 and TRBJ2-7 for the parts outside the CDR3, the full variable domain is KAGVTQTPRYLIKTRGQQVTLSCSPISGHRSVSWYQQTPGQGLQFLFEYFSETQRNKGNFPGRFSGRQFSNSRSEMNVSTLELGDSALYLCASSNADRVYEQYFGPGTRLTVT.

V and J are TRBV15 and TRBJ1-1, with 7 bases fitting TRBD1. The germline CDR1 and CDR2 sequences are LNHNV and YYDKDF (reference sequence). The V gene end was trimmed by 3 bases and the J gene end by 5 bases; junction bases not matched to a gene: 6. The CDR3 consists of 14 residues. The CDR3 here is CATSRTGLSTEAFF. For the CDR3, the DNA is TGTGCCACCAGCAGGACAGGGCTTTCAACTGAAGCTTTCTTT.

This chain uses TRBV20-1 with TRBJ2-5; TRBD2 agrees at 9 bases. The CDR3 covers 15 residues. The germline gives CDR1 DFQATT, CDR2 SNEGSKA (reference sequence). V shed 1 base, J shed 5 bases, and the junction held 8 bases outside the gene matches. CDR3 coding DNA: TGCAGTGCTAGAGTGCCACTAGCGGGTTCTGAGACCCAGTACTTC. This codes for CSARVPLAGSETQYF.

The chain joins TRBV20-1 to TRBJ2-3, with TRBD2 matching over 7 bases. V trimming: 6 bases; J trimming: 6 bases; junction bases outside the gene matches: 12. CDR3 length equals 14 residues. Per germline, CDR1 DFQATT and CDR2 SNEGSKA (reference sequence). In DNA, the CDR3 is TGCAGTGCAAGGGAGGGCAGAATCCCGGATACGCAGTATTTT. It is translated as CSAREGRIPDTQYF.